These T cell receptor beta chains were read from a single sample in a study of vaccination effects on CD4 cells after COVID-19. Measured with immunoSEQ multiplex PCR; TCRdb has only the in-frame clones, and not every one. The sample has fewer than 30,000 clones, roughly 70% seen once. Their recognized antigens are unknown. The specimen comprised CD4+ T cells from PBMCs cultured with HCoV-NL63 spike peptides, sampled before COVID-19 vaccination. These receptors were collected from a human donor who received a COVID-19 vaccine. CDR3s include the opening cysteine and the closing phenylalanine or tryptophan. The order of the fields is D gene, J gene, V gene, clone size, CDR3 DNA, CDR3 protein. A D gene is named only where the DNA matches it firmly. Where a row states a size, it is once, few, many or the class of an expanded clone; other rows omit it.

D: TRBD1
J: TRBJ2-7
V: TRBV18
size: -
DNA: TGTGCCAGCTCACCGGGACAGGAGGTCTACGAGCAGTACTTC
CDR3: CASSPGQEVYEQYF

D: -
J: TRBJ2-1
V: TRBV11-2
size: -
DNA: TGTGCCAGCAGCGCTCCGCCTGGGGGGAGTGAGCAGTTCTTC
CDR3: CASSAPPGGSEQFF

D: -
J: TRBJ2-5
V: TRBV10-3
size: -
DNA: TGTGCCATCAGCGACTCCACAGGAGTTGGCGAGACCCAGTACTTC
CDR3: CAISDSTGVGETQYF

D: -
J: TRBJ2-3
V: TRBV20-1
size: -
DNA: TGCAGTGCTCACTTCACAGATACGCAGTATTTT
CDR3: CSAHFTDTQYF

D: -
J: TRBJ1-2
V: TRBV5-1
size: -
DNA: TGCGCCAGCAGCTCGACCGATAACTATGGCTACACCTTC
CDR3: CASSSTDNYGYTF

D: TRBD1
J: TRBJ2-4
V: TRBV14
size: -
DNA: TGTGCCAGCAGCCCCACCCGGGACAGGGGGCGAAGGATTCAGTACTTC
CDR3: CASSPTRDRGRRIQYF

D: TRBD2
J: TRBJ2-3
V: TRBV7-2
size: once
DNA: TGTGCCAGCAGCTTAGTTAGCGGGGGCAGCACAGATACGCAGTATTTT
CDR3: CASSLVSGGSTDTQYF

D: -
J: TRBJ2-3
V: TRBV24-1
size: few
DNA: TGTGCCACCAGTGATTTGGACAGACGCACAGATACGCAGTATTTT
CDR3: CATSDLDRRTDTQYF

D: -
J: TRBJ2-5
V: TRBV6-2/TRBV6-3
size: once
DNA: TGTGCCAGCAGTTACTCGGCCCAAGAGACCCAGTACTTC
CDR3: CASSYSAQETQYF

D: -
J: TRBJ2-1
V: TRBV3-1/TRBV3-2
size: -
DNA: TGTGCCAGCAGCCAAGATGCTAGTAAGCCTTACAATGAGCAGTTCTTC
CDR3: CASSQDASKPYNEQFF

D: TRBD1
J: TRBJ1-2
V: TRBV5-8
size: -
DNA: TGTGCCAGCAGCGCGGACAGGGGGAACTATGGCTACACCTTC
CDR3: CASSADRGNYGYTF

D: TRBD1
J: TRBJ1-5
V: TRBV19
size: once
DNA: TGTGCCACTCACGCACAGGGGGCTCAGCCCCAGCATTTT
CDR3: CATHAQGAQPQHF

D: -
J: TRBJ2-1
V: TRBV6-4
size: -
DNA: TGTGCCAGCCAGGGGGGGGTCTACAATGAGCAGTTCTTC
CDR3: CASQGGVYNEQFF

D: TRBD2
J: TRBJ2-5
V: TRBV9
size: once
DNA: TGTGCCAGCAGCGTATACGCTAGCGGGGAGACCCAGTACTTC
CDR3: CASSVYASGETQYF

D: -
J: TRBJ2-1
V: TRBV19
size: -
DNA: TGTGCCAGTAGTACCAATGCGGGCCGCACCCTACACCACAATGAGCAGTTCTTC
CDR3: CASSTNAGRTLHHNEQFF

D: TRBD2
J: TRBJ2-2
V: TRBV6-5
size: -
DNA: TGTGCCAGCAGTTACGGTGGACTAGCGGGAGGGGTGAAGCTGTTTTTT
CDR3: CASSYGGLAGGVKLFF

D: -
J: TRBJ1-3
V: TRBV2
size: -
DNA: TGTGCCAGCACCGAACAGGGCTCTGGAAACACCATATATTTT
CDR3: CASTEQGSGNTIYF

D: -
J: TRBJ1-4
V: TRBV2
size: once
DNA: TGTGCCAGCAGGCGTCGGCTGTCCAACAATGAAAAACTGTTTTTT
CDR3: CASRRRLSNNEKLFF

D: -
J: TRBJ1-1
V: TRBV9
size: -
DNA: TGTGCCAGCAGCGCCGGGACTCAGGCCACTGAAGCTTTCTTT
CDR3: CASSAGTQATEAFF

D: -
J: TRBJ2-5
V: TRBV5-3
size: -
DNA: TGTGCCAGAAGCCGACAGTCCCAAGAGACCCAGTACTTC
CDR3: CARSRQSQETQYF

D: -
J: TRBJ1-1
V: TRBV10-1
size: few
DNA: TGCGCCACCGTGGACAGAAGGGGCACTGAAGCTTTCTTT
CDR3: CATVDRRGTEAFF

D: -
J: TRBJ2-3
V: TRBV11-3
size: -
DNA: TGTGCCAGCAGCTTTTCGAGTCGGTTCTCGACTAGCACAGATACGCAGTATTTT
CDR3: CASSFSSRFSTSTDTQYF

D: -
J: TRBJ1-2
V: TRBV19
size: -
DNA: TGTGCCAGTTATAACAGGGCTTCCCCCTATGGCTACACCTTC
CDR3: CASYNRASPYGYTF

D: -
J: TRBJ1-4
V: TRBV5-4
size: -
DNA: TGTGCCAGCAGCTTGGGGGGGGGCGCAGCTAATGAAAAACTGTTTTTT
CDR3: CASSLGGGAANEKLFF

D: -
J: TRBJ1-6
V: TRBV2
size: few
DNA: TGTGCCAGCAGTGACCAGGGGTTGAGTAATTCACCCCTCCACTTT
CDR3: CASSDQGLSNSPLHF

D: -
J: TRBJ1-2
V: TRBV10-1
size: -
DNA: TGCGCCAGCGGGGCGGGAGAGACACTCCTGAGTCCTAATTTCGACCATGGCTACACCTTC
CDR3: CASGAGETLLSPNFDHGYTF

D: TRBD2
J: TRBJ2-3
V: TRBV7-6
size: -
DNA: TGTGCCAGCAGCCACCGTCTAGCGGGGGGCACAGATACGCAGTATTTT
CDR3: CASSHRLAGGTDTQYF

D: TRBD1
J: TRBJ1-4
V: TRBV2
size: -
DNA: TGTGCCAGCACTGGACAGGCAACTAATGAAAAACTGTTTTTT
CDR3: CASTGQATNEKLFF

D: -
J: TRBJ1-1
V: TRBV12-3/TRBV12-4
size: once
DNA: TGTGCCAGCAGCCGGGGACGACTAGCTTTCTTT
CDR3: CASSRGRLAFF

D: -
J: TRBJ2-7
V: TRBV23-1
size: -
DNA: TGCGCCAGCAGAATAGAAACAGGGATTAGCGCCTACGAGCAGTACTTC
CDR3: CASRIETGISAYEQYF

D: -
J: TRBJ2-1
V: TRBV6-1
size: -
DNA: TGTGCCAGCAGTGAAGATGTTAGGAGTCTCAACGCCAATGAGCAGTTCTTC
CDR3: CASSEDVRSLNANEQFF

D: -
J: TRBJ1-5
V: TRBV6-4
size: once
DNA: TGTGCCAGCAGTGACTCTACCGGGAATAAGCCCAGCAATCAGCCCCAGCATTTT
CDR3: CASSDSTGNKPSNQPQHF

D: -
J: TRBJ2-3
V: TRBV6-6
size: few
DNA: TGTGCCAGCAGGGGAGGCGGCACAGATACGCAGTATTTT
CDR3: CASRGGGTDTQYF

D: TRBD2
J: TRBJ2-1
V: TRBV5-1
size: -
DNA: TGCGCCAGCAGCGGATACCTTGCTAGCGGGGGGGCTTACAATGAGCAGTTCTTC
CDR3: CASSGYLASGGAYNEQFF

D: TRBD2
J: TRBJ2-3
V: TRBV5-4
size: -
DNA: TGTGCCAGCAGCTCCGGGGGACTAGCGGGAACAGATACGCAGTATTTT
CDR3: CASSSGGLAGTDTQYF

D: -
J: TRBJ1-2
V: TRBV27
size: -
DNA: TGTGCCAGCAGTGGACGCTATGGCTACACCTTC
CDR3: CASSGRYGYTF

D: TRBD1
J: TRBJ1-2
V: TRBV30
size: -
DNA: TGTGCCTGGAGGGGACAGGGGGCAGGTGGCTACACCTTC
CDR3: CAWRGQGAGGYTF

D: -
J: TRBJ1-5
V: TRBV19
size: -
DNA: TGTGCCAGTAGTATAGCGGGGGACAATAGCAATCAGCCCCAGCATTTT
CDR3: CASSIAGDNSNQPQHF

D: TRBD1
J: TRBJ1-1
V: TRBV2
size: -
DNA: TGTGCCAGCTCTCAGGGGGAGAACACTGAAGCTTTCTTT
CDR3: CASSQGENTEAFF

D: TRBD2
J: TRBJ2-5
V: TRBV5-4
size: -
DNA: TGTGCCAGCAGCCCCCTGGGGGCTAGCGGGAGTGAGACCCAGTACTTC
CDR3: CASSPLGASGSETQYF

D: -
J: TRBJ1-5
V: TRBV7-9
size: few
DNA: TGTGCCAGCAGCTTAGGGGGTCAGGGTGGGATCAATCAGCCCCAGCATTTT
CDR3: CASSLGGQGGINQPQHF

D: -
J: TRBJ1-1
V: TRBV12-3/TRBV12-4
size: once
DNA: TGTGCCAGCTCATGGGGGCCAAACACTGAAGCTTTCTTT
CDR3: CASSWGPNTEAFF

D: -
J: TRBJ1-3
V: TRBV3-1/TRBV3-2
size: -
DNA: TGTGCCAGCAGCCAAGATACTCTCACTGGAAACACCATATATTTT
CDR3: CASSQDTLTGNTIYF

D: TRBD2
J: TRBJ2-3
V: TRBV7-9
size: -
DNA: TGTGCCAGCAGCCCGGGACTAGAAAACACAGATACGCAGTATTTT
CDR3: CASSPGLENTDTQYF